This TCR beta chain was identified in a study of CD4 T cells in relation to SARS-CoV-2 and coronaviruses. Here immunoSEQ multiplex PCR was the method, and the copy in TCRdb shows in-frame clones only, minus some. In the table there are 10,000 to 15,000 clones, more than 55% of which are singletons. A word on this clone: Its antigen is not known.

Before the COVID-19 pandemic, during about 2011-2019, CD4+ T cells were taken from unexposed donors. After about 10 days of culture, CD4+ T cells were isolated. The CDR3 length is 14 residues. V lost 2 bases, J lost 6 bases, and 13 bases lay in between. CDR1 and CDR2 (germline): MNHEY, SMNVEV (reference sequence). Sequenced input: CD4+ T cells from PBMCs, cultured in vitro. J is TRBJ1-1 and V is TRBV27; D is unclear. The receptor comes from a human donor in good health. The chain's CDR3 is CASSLDLTSPEAFF. CDR3 nucleotide sequence: TGTGCCAGCAGTTTAGACCTCACAAGTCCTGAAGCTTTCTTT.